This T cell receptor beta chain was recovered during a study of blood T cell repertoires in COVID-19. Study background: Sites across the United States, Italy and Spain contributed samples from acute and convalescent COVID-19. In each case, the material was cDNA or gDNA derived from T cells, B-cell-depleted T cells, or PBMCs.

Original processing notes: Amplification of reference gene primers was used by the study to estimate nucleated cell counts. Assay: immunoSEQ multiplex PCR; the TCRdb copy retains only in-frame clones and omits some. That table furnishes V, J and clone size, whereas the DNA furnished D and trimming. Among around 330,000 clones listed, over 75% were seen once. The CDR3 has 13 residues. The germline V gene encodes CDR1 SQVTM and CDR2 ANQGSEA. Trimming left V 3 bases short and J 2 bases short, with 10 bases between. The chain joins TRBV29-1 to TRBJ2-5; D is possibly TRBD2 (6 bases). This sequence was found in a woman in her fifties or sixties with active or convalescent COVID-19. The material sequenced was peripheral blood. Here the CDR3 DNA reads TGCAGCGTTGAGGGAGGACTGCAAGAGACCCAGTACTTC. This encodes CSVEGGLQETQYF. The whole variable domain, remainder taken from reference TRBV29-1 and TRBJ2-5, is SAVISQKPSRDICQRGTSLTIQCQVDSQVTMMFWYRQQPGQSLTLIATANQGSEATYESGFVIDKFPISRPNLTFSTLTVSNMSPEDSSIYLCSVEGGLQETQYFGPGTRLLVL.